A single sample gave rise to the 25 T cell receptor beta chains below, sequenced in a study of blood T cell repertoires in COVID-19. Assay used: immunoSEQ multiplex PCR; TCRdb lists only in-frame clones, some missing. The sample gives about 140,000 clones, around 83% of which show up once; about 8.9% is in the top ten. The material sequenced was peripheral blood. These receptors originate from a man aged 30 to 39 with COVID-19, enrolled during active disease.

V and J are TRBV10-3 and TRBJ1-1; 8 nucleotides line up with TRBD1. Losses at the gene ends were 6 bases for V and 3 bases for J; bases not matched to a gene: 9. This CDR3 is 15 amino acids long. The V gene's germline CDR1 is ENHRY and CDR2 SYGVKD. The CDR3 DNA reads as TGTGCCATCAGGGTGACAGGGGCTGGGGACACTGAAGCTTTCTTT. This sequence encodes CAIRVTGAGDTEAFF.

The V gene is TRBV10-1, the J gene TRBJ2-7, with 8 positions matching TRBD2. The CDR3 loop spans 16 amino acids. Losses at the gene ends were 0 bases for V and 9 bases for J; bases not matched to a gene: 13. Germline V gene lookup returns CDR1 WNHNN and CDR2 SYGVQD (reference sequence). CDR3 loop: CASSESLDSGNARQYF. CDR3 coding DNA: TGCGCCAGCAGTGAGTCTTTGGATAGCGGGAACGCCAGGCAGTACTTC.

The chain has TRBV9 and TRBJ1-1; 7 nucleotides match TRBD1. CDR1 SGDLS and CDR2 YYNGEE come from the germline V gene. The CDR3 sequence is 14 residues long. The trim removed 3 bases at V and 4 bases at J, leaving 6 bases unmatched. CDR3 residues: CASSEQGLGTEAFF. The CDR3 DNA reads TGTGCCAGCAGCGAACAGGGGCTGGGCACTGAAGCTTTCTTT.

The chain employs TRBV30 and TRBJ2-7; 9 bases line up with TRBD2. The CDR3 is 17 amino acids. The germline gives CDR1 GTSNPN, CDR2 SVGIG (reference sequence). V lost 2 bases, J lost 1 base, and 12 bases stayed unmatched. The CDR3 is CAWSNPPLSGRSYEQYF. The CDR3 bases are TGTGCCTGGAGTAACCCGCCGCTTAGCGGGAGATCCTACGAGCAGTACTTC.

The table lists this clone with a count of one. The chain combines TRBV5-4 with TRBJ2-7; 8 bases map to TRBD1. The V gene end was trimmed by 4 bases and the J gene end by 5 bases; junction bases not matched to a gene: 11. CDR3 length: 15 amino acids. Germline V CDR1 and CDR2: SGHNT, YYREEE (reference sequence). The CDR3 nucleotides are TGTGCCAGCAGCCCAGGGCGACAGGGGTTACACGAGCAGTACTTC. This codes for CASSPGRQGLHEQYF.

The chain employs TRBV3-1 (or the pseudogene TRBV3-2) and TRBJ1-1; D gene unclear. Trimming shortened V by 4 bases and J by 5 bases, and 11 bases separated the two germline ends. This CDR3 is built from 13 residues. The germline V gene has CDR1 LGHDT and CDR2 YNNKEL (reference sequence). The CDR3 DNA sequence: TGTGCCAGCAGCCCATACACCAGAACTGAAGCTTTCTTT. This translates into CASSPYTRTEAFF.

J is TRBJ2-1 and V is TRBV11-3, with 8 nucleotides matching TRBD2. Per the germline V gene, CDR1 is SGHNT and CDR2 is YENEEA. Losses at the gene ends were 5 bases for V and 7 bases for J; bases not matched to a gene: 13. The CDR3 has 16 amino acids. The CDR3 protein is CASSPGGGLYGNEQFF. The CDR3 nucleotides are TGTGCCAGCAGCCCCGGGGGGGGGCTTTACGGGAATGAGCAGTTCTTC.

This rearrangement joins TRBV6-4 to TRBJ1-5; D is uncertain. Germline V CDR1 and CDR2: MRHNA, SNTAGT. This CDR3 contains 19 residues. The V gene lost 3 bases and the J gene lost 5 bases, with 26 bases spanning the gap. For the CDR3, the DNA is TGTGCCAGCAGTGAGGTGTTTCCCAACCAACAGATCAAATATCAGCCCCAGCATTTT. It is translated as CASSEVFPNQQIKYQPQHF.

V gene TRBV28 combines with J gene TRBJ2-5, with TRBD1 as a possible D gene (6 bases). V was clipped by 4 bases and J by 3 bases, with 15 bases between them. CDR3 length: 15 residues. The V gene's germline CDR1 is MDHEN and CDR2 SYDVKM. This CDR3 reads CASSYGGGHKETQYF. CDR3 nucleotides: TGTGCCAGCAGTTATGGGGGCGGACATAAAGAGACCCAGTACTTC.

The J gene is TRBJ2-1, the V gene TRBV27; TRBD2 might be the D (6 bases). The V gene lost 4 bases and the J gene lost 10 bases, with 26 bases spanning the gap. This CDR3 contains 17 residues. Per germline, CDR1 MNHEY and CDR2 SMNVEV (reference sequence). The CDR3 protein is CASSSPGSVDLAREQFF. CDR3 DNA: TGTGCCAGCAGTTCCCCAGGGTCGGTAGATCTAGCGAGGGAGCAGTTCTTC.

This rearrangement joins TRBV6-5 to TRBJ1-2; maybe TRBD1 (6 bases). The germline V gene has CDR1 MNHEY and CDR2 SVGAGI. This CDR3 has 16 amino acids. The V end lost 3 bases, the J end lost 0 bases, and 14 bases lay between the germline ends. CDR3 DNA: TGTGCCAGCAGTTATACGTTTGGACAGACTAACTATGGCTACACCTTC. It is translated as CASSYTFGQTNYGYTF.

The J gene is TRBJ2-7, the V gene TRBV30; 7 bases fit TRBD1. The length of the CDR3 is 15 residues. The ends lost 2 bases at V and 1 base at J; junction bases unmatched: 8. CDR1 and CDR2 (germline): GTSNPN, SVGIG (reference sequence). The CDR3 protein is CAWSPGTVASYEQYF. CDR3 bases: TGTGCCTGGAGTCCCGGGACAGTGGCTTCCTACGAGCAGTACTTC.

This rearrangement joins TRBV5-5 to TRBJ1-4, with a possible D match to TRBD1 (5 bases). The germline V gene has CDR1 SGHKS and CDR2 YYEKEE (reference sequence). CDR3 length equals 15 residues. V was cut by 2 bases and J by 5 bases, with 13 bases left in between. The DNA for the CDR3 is TGTGCCAGCAGCTTATTTCCGGGGGTGAATGAAAAACTGTTTTTT. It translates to CASSLFPGVNEKLFF. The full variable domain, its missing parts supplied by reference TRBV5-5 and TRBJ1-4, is DAGVTQSPTHLIKTRGQQVTLRCSPISGHKSVSWYQQVLGQGPQFIFQYYEKEERGRGNFPDRFSARQFPNYSSELNVNALLLGDSALYLCASSLFPGVNEKLFFGSGTQLSVL.

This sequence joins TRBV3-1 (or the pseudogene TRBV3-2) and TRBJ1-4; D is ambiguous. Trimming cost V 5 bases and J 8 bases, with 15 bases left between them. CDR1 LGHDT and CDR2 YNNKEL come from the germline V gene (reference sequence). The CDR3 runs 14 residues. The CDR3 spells CASSYDGIGEKLFF. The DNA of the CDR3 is TGTGCCAGCAGCTACGACGGGATCGGAGAAAAACTGTTTTTT.

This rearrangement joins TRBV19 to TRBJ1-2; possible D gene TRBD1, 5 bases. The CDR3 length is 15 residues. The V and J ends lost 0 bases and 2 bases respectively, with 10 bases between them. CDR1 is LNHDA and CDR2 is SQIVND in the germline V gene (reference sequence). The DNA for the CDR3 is TGTGCCAGTAGTATAGAAGCTGGGGCGAACTATGGCTACACCTTC. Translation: CASSIEAGANYGYTF.

The CDR3 region has the DNA TGTGCCAGCAGTTACTATGGGACAGCAAATCAGCCCCAGCATTTT. This codes for CASSYYGTANQPQHF. J is TRBJ1-5 and V is TRBV6-2 or TRBV6-3; 7 bases match TRBD1. CDR1 and CDR2 from the germline V gene are MNHEY and SVGEGT. Unmatched junction bases numbered 4, after V lost 1 base and J lost 4 bases. This CDR3 has 15 amino acids.

CDR3 DNA sequence: TGTGCCAGCAGCCCCGGGAAACTGGGCGATACGCAGTATTTT. It is translated as CASSPGKLGDTQYF. The chain recombines TRBV7-2 with TRBJ2-3; the D gene is possibly TRBD2 (5 bases). Per germline, CDR1 SGHTA and CDR2 FQGNSA. Trimming took 5 bases from V and 6 from J, leaving 15 bases between them. The CDR3 contains 14 residues.

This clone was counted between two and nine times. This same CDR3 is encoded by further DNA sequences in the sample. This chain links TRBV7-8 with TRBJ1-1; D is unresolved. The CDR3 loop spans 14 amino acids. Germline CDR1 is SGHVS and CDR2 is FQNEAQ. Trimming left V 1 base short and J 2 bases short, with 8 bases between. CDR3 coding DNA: TGTGCCAGCAGCTTAGGGCAGGCAAACACTGAAGCTTTCTTT. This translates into CASSLGQANTEAFF.

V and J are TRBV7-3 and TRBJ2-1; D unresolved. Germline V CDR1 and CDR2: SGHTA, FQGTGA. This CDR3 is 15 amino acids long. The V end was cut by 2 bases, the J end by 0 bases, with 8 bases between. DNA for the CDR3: TGTGCCAGCAGCTTAGGGTCTAGCTCCTACAATGAGCAGTTCTTC. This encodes CASSLGSSSYNEQFF.

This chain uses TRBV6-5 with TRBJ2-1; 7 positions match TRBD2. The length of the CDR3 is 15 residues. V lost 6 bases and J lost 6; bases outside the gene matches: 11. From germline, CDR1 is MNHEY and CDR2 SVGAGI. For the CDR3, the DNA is TGTGCCAGCAGCCCCCGGGACTACCCCGGCAATGAGCAGTTCTTC. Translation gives CASSPRDYPGNEQFF.

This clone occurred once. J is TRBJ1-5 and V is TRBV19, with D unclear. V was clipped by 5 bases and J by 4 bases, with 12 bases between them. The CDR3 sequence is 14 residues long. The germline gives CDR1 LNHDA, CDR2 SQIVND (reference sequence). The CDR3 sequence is CASSGPPGNQPQHF. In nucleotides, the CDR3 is TGTGCCAGTAGTGGGCCGCCGGGGAATCAGCCCCAGCATTTT.

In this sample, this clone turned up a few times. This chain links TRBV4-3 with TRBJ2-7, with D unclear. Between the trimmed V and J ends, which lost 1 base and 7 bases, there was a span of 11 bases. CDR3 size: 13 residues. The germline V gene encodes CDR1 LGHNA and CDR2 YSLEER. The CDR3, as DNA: TGCGCCAGCAGCCAAGTTATAGACTCAGAGCAGTACTTC. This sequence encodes CASSQVIDSEQYF.

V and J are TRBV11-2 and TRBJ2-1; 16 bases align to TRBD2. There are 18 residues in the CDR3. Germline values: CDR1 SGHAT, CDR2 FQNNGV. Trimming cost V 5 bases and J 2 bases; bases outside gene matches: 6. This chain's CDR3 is CASSRGLAGGPTYNEQFF. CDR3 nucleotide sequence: TGTGCCAGCAGCCGGGGACTAGCGGGAGGGCCGACCTACAATGAGCAGTTCTTC. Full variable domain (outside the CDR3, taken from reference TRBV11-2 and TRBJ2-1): EAGVAQSPRYKIIEKRQSVAFWCNPISGHATLYWYQQILGQGPKLLIQFQNNGVVDDSQLPKDRFSAERLKGVDSTLKIQPAKLEDSAVYLCASSRGLAGGPTYNEQFFGPGTRLTVL.

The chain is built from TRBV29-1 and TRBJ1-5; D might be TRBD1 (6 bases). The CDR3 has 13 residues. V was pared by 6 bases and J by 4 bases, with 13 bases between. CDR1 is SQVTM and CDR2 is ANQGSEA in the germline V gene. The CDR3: CSVGGGPNQPQHF. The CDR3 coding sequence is TGCAGCGTCGGGGGGGGGCCAAATCAGCCCCAGCATTTT.

The CDR3 bases are TGTGCCAGCATGTGGGGCTCTCGGGAAGCTTTCTTT. Amino acids: CASMWGSREAFF. The rearrangement links TRBV5-6 to TRBJ1-1, with D possibly TRBD1 on 5 matching bases. The V gene lost 6 bases and the J gene lost 8 bases, with 14 bases spanning the gap. Germline V lookup: CDR1 SGHDT, CDR2 YYEEEE. This CDR3 contains 12 residues.